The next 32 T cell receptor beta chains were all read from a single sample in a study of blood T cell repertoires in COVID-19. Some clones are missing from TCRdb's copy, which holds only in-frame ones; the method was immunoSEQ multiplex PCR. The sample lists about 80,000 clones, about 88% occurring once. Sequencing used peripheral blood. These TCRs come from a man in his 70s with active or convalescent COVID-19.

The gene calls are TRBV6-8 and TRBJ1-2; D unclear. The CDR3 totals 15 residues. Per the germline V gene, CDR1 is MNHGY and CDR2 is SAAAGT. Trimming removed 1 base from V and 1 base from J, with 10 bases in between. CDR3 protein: CASSYWTDDNYGYTF. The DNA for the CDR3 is TGTGCCAGCAGTTACTGGACTGATGATAACTATGGCTACACCTTC.

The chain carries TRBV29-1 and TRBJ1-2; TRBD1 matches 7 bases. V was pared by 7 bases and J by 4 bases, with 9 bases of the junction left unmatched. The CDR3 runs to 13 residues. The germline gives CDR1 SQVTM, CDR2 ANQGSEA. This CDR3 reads CSAPTGSLYGYTF. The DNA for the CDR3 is TGCAGCGCTCCGACAGGGTCCCTCTATGGCTACACCTTC.

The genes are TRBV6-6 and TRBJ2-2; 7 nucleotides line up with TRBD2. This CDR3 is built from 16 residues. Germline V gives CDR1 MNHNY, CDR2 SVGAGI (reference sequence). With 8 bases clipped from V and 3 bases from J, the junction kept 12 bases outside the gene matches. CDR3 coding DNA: TGTGCCAGCTTTATAGGGACTACTCAGTACACCGGGGAGCTGTTTTTT. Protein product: CASFIGTTQYTGELFF.

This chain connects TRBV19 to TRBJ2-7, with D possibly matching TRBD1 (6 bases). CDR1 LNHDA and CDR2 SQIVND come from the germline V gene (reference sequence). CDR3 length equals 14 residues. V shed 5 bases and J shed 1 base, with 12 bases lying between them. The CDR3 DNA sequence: TGTGCCAGTAGTCCTGTGGGGGCATCCTACGAGCAGTACTTC. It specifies CASSPVGASYEQYF.

The DNA for the CDR3 is TGTGCCAGCAGCCCCTCACCTCCAGGGGGACCCCTCCACTTT. This sequence encodes CASSPSPPGGPLHF. This chain connects TRBV7-9 to TRBJ1-6; 7 bases line up with TRBD1. CDR1 is SEHNR and CDR2 is FQNEAQ in the germline V gene (reference sequence). With V trimmed by 5 bases and J by 12 bases, 10 bases remained unmatched. This CDR3 is built from 14 residues.

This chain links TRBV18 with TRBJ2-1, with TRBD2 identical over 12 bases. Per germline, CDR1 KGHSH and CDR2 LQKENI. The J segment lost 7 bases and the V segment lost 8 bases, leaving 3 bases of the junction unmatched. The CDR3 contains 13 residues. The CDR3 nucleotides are TGTGCCAGCCCGGGGACTAGCGGGAATGAGCAGTTCTTC. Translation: CASPGTSGNEQFF. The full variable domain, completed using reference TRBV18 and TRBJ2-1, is NAGVMQNPRHLVRRRGQEARLRCSPMKGHSHVYWYRQLPEEGLKFMVYLQKENIIDESGMPKERFSAEFPKEGPSILRIQQVVRGDSAAYFCASPGTSGNEQFFGPGTRLTVL.

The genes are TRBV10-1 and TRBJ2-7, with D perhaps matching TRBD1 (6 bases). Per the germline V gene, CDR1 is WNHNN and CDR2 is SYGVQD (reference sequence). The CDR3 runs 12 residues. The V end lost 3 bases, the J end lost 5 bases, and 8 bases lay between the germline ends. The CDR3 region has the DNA TGCGCCAGCAGTGAACAGGGTAACGAGCAGTACTTC. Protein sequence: CASSEQGNEQYF.

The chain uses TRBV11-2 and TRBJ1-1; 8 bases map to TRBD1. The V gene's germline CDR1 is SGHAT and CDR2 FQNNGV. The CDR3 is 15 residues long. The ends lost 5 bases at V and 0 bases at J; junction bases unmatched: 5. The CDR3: CASSPRTGMNTEAFF. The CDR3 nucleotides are TGTGCCAGCAGCCCTCGGACAGGGATGAACACTGAAGCTTTCTTT.

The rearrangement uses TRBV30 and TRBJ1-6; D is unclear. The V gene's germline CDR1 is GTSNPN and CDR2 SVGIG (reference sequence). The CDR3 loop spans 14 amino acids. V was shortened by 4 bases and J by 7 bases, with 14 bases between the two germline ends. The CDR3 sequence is CAWTLGNGNSPLHF. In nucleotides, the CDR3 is TGTGCCTGGACGTTAGGCAACGGGAATTCACCCCTCCACTTT.

The CDR3 DNA is TGTGCCAGTACCCTGGAGGGACAGGGCTTCAATCAGCCCCAGCATTTT. Translating gives CASTLEGQGFNQPQHF. The gene calls are TRBV19 and TRBJ1-5; 9 bases match TRBD1. Germline lookup yields CDR1 LNHDA and CDR2 SQIVND (reference sequence). The CDR3 has 16 residues. J was trimmed by 3 bases and V by 7 bases; bases with no gene match: 10. The variable domain in full, completed from reference TRBV19 and TRBJ1-5, reads DGGITQSPKYLFRKEGQNVTLSCEQNLNHDAMYWYRQDPGQGLRLIYYSQIVNDFQKGDIAEGYSVSREKKESFPLTVTSAQKNPTAFYLCASTLEGQGFNQPQHFGDGTRLSIL.

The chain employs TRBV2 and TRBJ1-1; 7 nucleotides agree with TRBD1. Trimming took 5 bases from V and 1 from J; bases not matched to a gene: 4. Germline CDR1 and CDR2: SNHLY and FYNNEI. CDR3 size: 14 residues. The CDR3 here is CASSSTGWNTEAFF. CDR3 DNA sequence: TGTGCCAGCAGTTCGACAGGGTGGAACACTGAAGCTTTCTTT. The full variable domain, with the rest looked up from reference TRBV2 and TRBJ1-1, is EPEVTQTPSHQVTQMGQEVILRCVPISNHLYFYWYRQILGQKVEFLVSFYNNEISEKSEIFDDQFSVERPDGSNFTLKIRSTKLEDSAMYFCASSSTGWNTEAFFGQGTRLTVV.

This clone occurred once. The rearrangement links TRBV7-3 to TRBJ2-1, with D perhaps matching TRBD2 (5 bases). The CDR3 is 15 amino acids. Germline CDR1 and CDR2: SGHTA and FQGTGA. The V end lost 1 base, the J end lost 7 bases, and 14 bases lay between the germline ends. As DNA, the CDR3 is TGTGCCAGCAGCTTAATACGGGGAACACGGAATGAGCAGTTCTTC. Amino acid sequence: CASSLIRGTRNEQFF. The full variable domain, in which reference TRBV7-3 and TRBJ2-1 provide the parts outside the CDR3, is GAGVSQTPSNKVTEKGKYVELRCDPISGHTALYWYRQSLGQGPEFLIYFQGTGAADDSGLPNDRFFAVRPEGSVSTLKIQRTERGDSAVYLCASSLIRGTRNEQFFGPGTRLTVL.

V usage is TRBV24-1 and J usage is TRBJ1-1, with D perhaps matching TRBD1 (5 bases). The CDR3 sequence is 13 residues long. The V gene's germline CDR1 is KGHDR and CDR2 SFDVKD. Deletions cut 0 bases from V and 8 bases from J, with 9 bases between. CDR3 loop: CATSDLYRGEAFF. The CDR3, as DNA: TGTGCCACCAGTGATTTGTATAGGGGAGAAGCTTTCTTT.

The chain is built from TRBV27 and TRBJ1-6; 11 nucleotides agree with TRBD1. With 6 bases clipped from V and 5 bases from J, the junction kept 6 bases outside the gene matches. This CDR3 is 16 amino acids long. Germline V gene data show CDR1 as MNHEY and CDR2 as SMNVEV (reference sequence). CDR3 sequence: CASRDRDRGNNSPLHF. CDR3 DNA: TGTGCCAGCAGGGATCGGGACAGGGGGAATAATTCACCCCTCCACTTT.

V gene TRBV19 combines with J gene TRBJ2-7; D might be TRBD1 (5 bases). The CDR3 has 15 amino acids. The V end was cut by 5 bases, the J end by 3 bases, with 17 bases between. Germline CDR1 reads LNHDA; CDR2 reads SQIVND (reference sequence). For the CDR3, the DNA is TGTGCCAGTAGTGAAAGACAGCTACACAACTACGAGCAGTACTTC. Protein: CASSERQLHNYEQYF.

CDR3 sequence reads: CAWSPRLGTDYYEQYF. The CDR3 coding sequence is TGTGCCTGGAGCCCAAGACTCGGGACAGACTACTACGAGCAGTACTTC. This chain connects TRBV30 to TRBJ2-7, with TRBD1 matching 7 bases. Trimming removed 3 bases from V and 3 bases from J; junction bases left unmatched: 14. The length of the CDR3 is 16 residues. Germline assignment: CDR1 GTSNPN and CDR2 SVGIG (reference sequence).

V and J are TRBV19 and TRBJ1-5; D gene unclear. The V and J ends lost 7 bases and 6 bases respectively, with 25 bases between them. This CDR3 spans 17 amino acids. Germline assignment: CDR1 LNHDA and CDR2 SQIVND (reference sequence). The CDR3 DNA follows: TGTGCCAGTACCTCCTACGATGGGCCCGGGGAGGCTCAGCCCCAGCATTTT. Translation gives CASTSYDGPGEAQPQHF.

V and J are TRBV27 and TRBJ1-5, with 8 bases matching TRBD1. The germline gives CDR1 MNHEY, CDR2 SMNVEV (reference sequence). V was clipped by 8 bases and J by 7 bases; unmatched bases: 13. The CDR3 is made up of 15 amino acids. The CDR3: CASGRGTGGGQPQHF. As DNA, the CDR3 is TGTGCCAGCGGACGGGGGACAGGAGGAGGGCAGCCCCAGCATTTT.

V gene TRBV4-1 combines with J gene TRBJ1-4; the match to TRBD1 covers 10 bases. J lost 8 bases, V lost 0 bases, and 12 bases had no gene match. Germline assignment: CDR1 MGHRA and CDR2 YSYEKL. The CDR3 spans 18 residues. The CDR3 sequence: CASSQDLLDRGHREKLFF. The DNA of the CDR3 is TGCGCCAGCAGCCAAGATCTCCTAGACAGGGGGCATAGAGAAAAACTGTTTTTT.

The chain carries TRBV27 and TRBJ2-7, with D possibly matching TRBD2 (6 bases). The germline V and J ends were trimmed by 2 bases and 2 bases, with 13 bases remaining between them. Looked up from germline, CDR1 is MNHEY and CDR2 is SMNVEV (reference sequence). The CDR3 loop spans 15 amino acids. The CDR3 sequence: CASSLMGGIPYEQYF. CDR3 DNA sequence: TGTGCCAGCAGTTTAATGGGGGGAATTCCCTACGAGCAGTACTTC.

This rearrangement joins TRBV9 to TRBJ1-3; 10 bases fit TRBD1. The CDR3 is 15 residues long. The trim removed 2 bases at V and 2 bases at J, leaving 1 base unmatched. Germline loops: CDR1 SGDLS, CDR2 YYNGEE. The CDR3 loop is CASSVDRGPGNTIYF. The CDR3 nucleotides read TGTGCCAGCAGCGTCGACAGGGGGCCTGGAAACACCATATATTTT.

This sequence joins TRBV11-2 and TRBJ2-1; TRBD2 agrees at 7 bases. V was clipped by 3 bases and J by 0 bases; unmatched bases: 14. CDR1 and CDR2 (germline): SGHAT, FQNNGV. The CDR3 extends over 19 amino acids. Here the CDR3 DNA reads TGTGCCAGCAGCTTGATTAGCGGGTCCATTTTTAGCTCCTACAATGAGCAGTTCTTC. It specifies CASSLISGSIFSSYNEQFF.

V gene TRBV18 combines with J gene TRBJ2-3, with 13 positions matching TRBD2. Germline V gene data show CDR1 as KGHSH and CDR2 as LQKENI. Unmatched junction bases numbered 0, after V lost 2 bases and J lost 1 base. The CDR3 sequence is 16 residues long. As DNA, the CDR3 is TGTGCCAGCTCACCAGGGACTAGCGGGGGCACAGATACGCAGTATTTT. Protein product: CASSPGTSGGTDTQYF.

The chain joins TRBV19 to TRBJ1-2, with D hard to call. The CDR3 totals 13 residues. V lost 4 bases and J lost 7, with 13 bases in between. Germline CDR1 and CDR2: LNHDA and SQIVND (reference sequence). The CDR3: CASSTLPPGGYTF. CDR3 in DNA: TGTGCCAGTAGTACCCTGCCCCCGGGTGGCTACACCTTC. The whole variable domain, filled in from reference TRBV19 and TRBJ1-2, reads DGGITQSPKYLFRKEGQNVTLSCEQNLNHDAMYWYRQDPGQGLRLIYYSQIVNDFQKGDIAEGYSVSREKKESFPLTVTSAQKNPTAFYLCASSTLPPGGYTFGSGTRLTVV.

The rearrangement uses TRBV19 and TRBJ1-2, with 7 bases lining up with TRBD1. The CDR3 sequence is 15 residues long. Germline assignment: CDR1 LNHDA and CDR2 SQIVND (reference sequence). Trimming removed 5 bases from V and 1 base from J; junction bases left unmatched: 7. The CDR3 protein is CASSARDSLNYGYTF. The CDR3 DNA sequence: TGTGCCAGTAGTGCCCGGGACAGCCTTAACTATGGCTACACCTTC.

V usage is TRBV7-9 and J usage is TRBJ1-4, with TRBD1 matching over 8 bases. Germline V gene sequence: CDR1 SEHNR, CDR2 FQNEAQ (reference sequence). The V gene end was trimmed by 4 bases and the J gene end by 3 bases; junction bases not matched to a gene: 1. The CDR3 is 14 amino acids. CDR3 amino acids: CASSSQGANEKLFF. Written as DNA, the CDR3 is TGTGCCAGCAGCTCACAGGGGGCTAATGAAAAACTGTTTTTT.

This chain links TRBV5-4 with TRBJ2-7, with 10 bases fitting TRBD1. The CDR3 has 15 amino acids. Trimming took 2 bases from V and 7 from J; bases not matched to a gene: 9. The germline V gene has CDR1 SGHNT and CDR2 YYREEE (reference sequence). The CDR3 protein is CASSLVGQGVSEQYF. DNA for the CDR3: TGTGCCAGCAGCTTAGTCGGACAGGGGGTGAGTGAGCAGTACTTC.

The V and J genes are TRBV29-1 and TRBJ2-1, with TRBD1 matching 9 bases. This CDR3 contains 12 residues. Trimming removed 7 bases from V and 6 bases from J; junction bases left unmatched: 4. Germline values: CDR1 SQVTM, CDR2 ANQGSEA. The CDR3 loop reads CSANRGPNEQFF. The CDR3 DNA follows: TGCAGCGCCAACAGGGGGCCCAATGAGCAGTTCTTC.

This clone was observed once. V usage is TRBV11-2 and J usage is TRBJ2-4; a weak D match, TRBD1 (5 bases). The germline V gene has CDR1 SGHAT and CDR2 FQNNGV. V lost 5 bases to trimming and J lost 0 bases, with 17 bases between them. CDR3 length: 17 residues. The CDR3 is CASSLLTDPLAKNIQYF. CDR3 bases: TGTGCCAGCAGCCTACTGACAGATCCCCTAGCCAAAAACATTCAGTACTTC.

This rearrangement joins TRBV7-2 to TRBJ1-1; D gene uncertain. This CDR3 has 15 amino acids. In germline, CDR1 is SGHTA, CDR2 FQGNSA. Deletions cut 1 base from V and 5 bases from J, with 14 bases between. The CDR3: CASSLVGQAGTEAFF. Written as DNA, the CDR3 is TGTGCCAGCAGCTTAGTTGGCCAGGCAGGAACTGAAGCTTTCTTT.

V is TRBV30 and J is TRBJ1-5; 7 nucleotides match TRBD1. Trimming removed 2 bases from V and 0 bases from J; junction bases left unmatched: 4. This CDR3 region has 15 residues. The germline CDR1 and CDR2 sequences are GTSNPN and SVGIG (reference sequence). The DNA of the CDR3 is TGTGCCTGGAGTAGGGGACAGATTAGCAATCAGCCCCAGCATTTT. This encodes CAWSRGQISNQPQHF.

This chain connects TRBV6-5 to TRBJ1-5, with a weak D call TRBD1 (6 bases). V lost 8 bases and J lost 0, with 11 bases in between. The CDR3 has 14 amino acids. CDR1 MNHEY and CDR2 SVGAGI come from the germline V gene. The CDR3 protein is CASRRDNSNQPQHF. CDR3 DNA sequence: TGTGCCAGCCGACGGGACAATAGCAATCAGCCCCAGCATTTT.